One sample yielded the 6 T cell receptor beta chains listed below, sequenced in a study of blood T cell repertoires in COVID-19. TCRdb keeps only in-frame clones here, not all; method: immunoSEQ multiplex PCR. The data hold 150,000 to 250,000 clones, with 70% to 85% observed a single time. The sample consisted of peripheral blood. These receptors originate from a human donor with acute or convalescent COVID-19. The donor label of this sample is uncertain.

The J gene is TRBJ2-3, the V gene TRBV30; TRBD2 matches 8 bases. CDR1 is GTSNPN and CDR2 is SVGIG in the germline V gene (reference sequence). Unmatched junction bases numbered 6, after V lost 0 bases and J lost 4 bases. The CDR3 is made up of 15 amino acids. As DNA, the CDR3 is TGTGCCTGGAGTGTACGAGCGGGAGTTCCAGATACGCAGTATTTT. It translates to CAWSVRAGVPDTQYF. Together with reference TRBV30 and TRBJ2-3, the CDR3 gives the full variable domain: SQTIHQWPATLVQPVGSPLSLECTVEGTSNPNLYWYRQAAGRGLQLLFYSVGIGQISSEVPQNLSASRPQDRQFILSSKKLLLSDSGFYLCAWSVRAGVPDTQYFGPGTRLTVL.

The chain couples TRBV11-2 to TRBJ2-7, with D perhaps TRBD1 (6 bases). V was clipped by 3 bases and J by 2 bases, with 14 bases between them. The CDR3 sequence is 15 residues long. Germline CDR1 SGHAT, CDR2 FQNNGV. CDR3 sequence: CASSLGAGETYEQYF. The CDR3 DNA reads as TGTGCCAGCAGCTTGGGGGCAGGGGAGACCTACGAGCAGTACTTC.

The chain links TRBV10-2 to TRBJ2-5, with a weak D call TRBD1 (6 bases). This CDR3 spans 15 amino acids. Trimming left V 6 bases short and J 1 base short, with 15 bases between. Germline loops: CDR1 WSHSY, CDR2 SAAADI. CDR3 in DNA: TGCGCCAGCAGCCTCTGGGGGCCCACCCAAGAGACCCAGTACTTC. Protein product: CASSLWGPTQETQYF.

This chain uses TRBV6-6 with TRBJ1-2, with D perhaps matching TRBD1 (6 bases). This CDR3 has 15 residues. The V gene's germline CDR1 is MNHNY and CDR2 SVGAGI (reference sequence). The V gene lost 5 bases and the J gene lost 4 bases, with 17 bases spanning the gap. The chain's CDR3 is CASSPRQEQAYGYTF. CDR3 sequence (DNA): TGTGCCAGCAGTCCGAGACAGGAGCAAGCCTATGGCTACACCTTC.

J is TRBJ1-4 and V is TRBV2, with D perhaps matching TRBD1 (5 bases). CDR1 is SNHLY and CDR2 is FYNNEI in the germline V gene. The CDR3 spans 19 residues. Trimming left V 6 bases short and J 3 bases short, with 26 bases between. CDR3 DNA sequence: TGTGCCAGCAGCCAGTCCCTCACTGGGCCGGCAGGGCCTAATGAAAAACTGTTTTTT. This translates into CASSQSLTGPAGPNEKLFF.

The rearrangement uses TRBV18 and TRBJ2-7, with TRBD1 matching 8 bases. Trimming cost V 6 bases and J 0 bases; bases outside gene matches: 7. This CDR3 region has 15 residues. CDR1 is KGHSH and CDR2 is LQKENI in the germline V gene. CDR3 nucleotide sequence: TGTGCCAGCTCTCTCGGACAGGGCAGCTCCTACGAGCAGTACTTC. Residues: CASSLGQGSSYEQYF.